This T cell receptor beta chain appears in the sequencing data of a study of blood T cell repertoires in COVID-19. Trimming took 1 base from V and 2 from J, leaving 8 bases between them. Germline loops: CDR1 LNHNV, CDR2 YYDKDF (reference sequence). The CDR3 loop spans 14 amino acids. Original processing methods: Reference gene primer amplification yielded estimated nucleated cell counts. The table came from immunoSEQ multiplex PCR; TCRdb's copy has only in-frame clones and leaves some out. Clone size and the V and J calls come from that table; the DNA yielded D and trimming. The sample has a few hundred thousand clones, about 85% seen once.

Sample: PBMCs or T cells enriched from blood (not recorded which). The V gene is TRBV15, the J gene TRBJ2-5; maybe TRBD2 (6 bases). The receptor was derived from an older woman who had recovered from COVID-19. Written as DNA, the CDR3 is TGTGCCACCAGCAGAGGGGGGACTCAAGAGACCCAGTACTTC. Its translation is CATSRGGTQETQYF.